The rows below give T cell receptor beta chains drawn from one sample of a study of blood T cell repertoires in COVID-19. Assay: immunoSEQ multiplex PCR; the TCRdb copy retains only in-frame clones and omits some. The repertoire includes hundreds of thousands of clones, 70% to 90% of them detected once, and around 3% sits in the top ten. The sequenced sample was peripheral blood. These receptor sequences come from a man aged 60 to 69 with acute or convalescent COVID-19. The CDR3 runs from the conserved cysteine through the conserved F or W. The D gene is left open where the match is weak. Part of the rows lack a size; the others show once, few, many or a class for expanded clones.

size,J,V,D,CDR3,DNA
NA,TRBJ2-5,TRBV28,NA,CAYRAGETQYF,TGTGCCTACAGGGCGGGCGAGACCCAGTACTTC
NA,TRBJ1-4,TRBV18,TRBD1,CASSTDRDEKLFF,TGTGCCAGCTCAACAGACAGGGATGAAAAACTGTTTTTT
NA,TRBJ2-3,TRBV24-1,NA,CATNSGASTDTQYF,TGTGCCACCAACAGCGGAGCTAGCACAGATACGCAGTATTTT
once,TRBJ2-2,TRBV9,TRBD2,CASSVVSSGGTGELFF,TGTGCCAGCAGCGTAGTGTCTAGCGGGGGGACCGGGGAGCTGTTTTTT
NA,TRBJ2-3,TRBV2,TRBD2,CASSRTSSSSTDTQYF,TGTGCCAGCAGTCGGACTAGCAGTAGTAGCACAGATACGCAGTATTTT
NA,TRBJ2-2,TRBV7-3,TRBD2,CASSLLAGGRNTGELFF,TGTGCCAGCAGCTTACTAGCGGGGGGGCGAAACACCGGGGAGCTGTTTTTT
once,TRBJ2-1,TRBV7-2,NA,CASSRSDTSSYNEQFF,TGTGCCAGCAGCCGCTCAGACACGAGCTCCTACAATGAGCAGTTCTTC
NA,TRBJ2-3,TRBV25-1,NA,CASSEYYGSFTDTQYF,TGTGCCAGCAGTGAATATTACGGGAGCTTCACAGATACGCAGTATTTT
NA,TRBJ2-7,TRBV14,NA,CASSQDPRPRDEQYF,TGTGCCAGCAGCCAAGATCCCCGCCCCAGGGACGAGCAGTACTTC
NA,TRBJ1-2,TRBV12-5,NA,CASGNNGYTF,TGTGCTAGTGGTAACAATGGCTACACCTTC
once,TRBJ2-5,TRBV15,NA,CATSRDLQETQYF,TGTGCCACCAGCAGAGACTTACAAGAGACCCAGTACTTC
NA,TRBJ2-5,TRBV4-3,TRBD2,CASSQGGTTGQETQYF,TGCGCCAGCAGCCAAGGTGGGACTACCGGACAAGAGACCCAGTACTTC
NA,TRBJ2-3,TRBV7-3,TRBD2,CASSLTAGRGDTQYF,TGTGCCAGCAGCTTAACGGCAGGGAGGGGAGATACGCAGTATTTT
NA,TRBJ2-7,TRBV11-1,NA,CASSPDPAGVTYEQYF,TGTGCCAGCAGCCCAGACCCCGCAGGGGTGACCTACGAGCAGTACTTC
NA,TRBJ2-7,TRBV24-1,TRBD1,CATSDGRGREQYF,TGTGCCACCAGTGACGGCAGGGGGCGGGAGCAGTACTTC
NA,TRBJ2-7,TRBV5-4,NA,CASSSIGTLIRNF,TGTGCCAGCAGCTCTATAGGGACTCTCATCAGAAACTTC
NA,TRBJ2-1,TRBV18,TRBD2,CASSLGLAGDEQFF,TGTGCCAGCTCGCTCGGACTAGCGGGGGATGAGCAGTTCTTC
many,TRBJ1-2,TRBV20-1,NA,CSAIPDYGYTF,TGCAGTGCTATTCCGGACTATGGCTACACCTTC
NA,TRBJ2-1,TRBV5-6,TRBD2,CASTAGGPYNEQFF,TGTGCCAGCACCGCGGGGGGGCCTTACAATGAGCAGTTCTTC
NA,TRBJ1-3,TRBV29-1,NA,CSVAGVLSGNTIYF,TGCAGCGTTGCCGGGGTCCTCTCTGGAAACACCATATATTTT